The 9 T cell receptor beta chains below come from one sample, sequenced in a study of blood T cell repertoires in COVID-19 (TCRdb year 2020). Library preparation was by the immunoSEQ multiplex PCR assay. Not all clones reach the TCRdb copy of this immuneACCESS table, which keeps in-frame sequences only. Checked studies attribute under half of the gap to unresolved V genes and leave the rest unexplained. The sample profile shows about 26,000 clones; around two thirds of them were found once. The ten largest clonotypes hold 7.3% of the sample. The sample consisted of peripheral blood. All receptors come from a man aged 55 to 70 with active or convalescent COVID-19.

This clone was observed a single time. The CDR3 DNA follows: TGTGCCAGCAGTTCAGCCAGGGGGCAGGTGAGGAATGAGCAGTTCTTC. It translates to CASSSARGQVRNEQFF. The chain is built from TRBV6-5 and TRBJ2-1; TRBD1 matches 8 bases. CDR1 is MNHEY, CDR2 SVGAGI, per germline. Trimming took 4 bases from V and 7 from J; bases not matched to a gene: 12. This CDR3 spans 16 amino acids.

This clone has just one count. V gene TRBV27 combines with J gene TRBJ2-7; TRBD1 aligns across 11 bases. The CDR3 loop spans 16 amino acids. The germline V gene encodes CDR1 MNHEY and CDR2 SMNVEV (reference sequence). The V and J ends lost 5 bases and 5 bases, in that order; junction bases with no gene match: 11. CDR3 region: CASSPRRTGGGDEQYF. The CDR3 nucleotides are TGTGCCAGCAGTCCGCGACGGACAGGGGGCGGGGACGAGCAGTACTTC.

V and J are TRBV27 and TRBJ2-3; unclear D gene. Germline V CDR1 and CDR2: MNHEY, SMNVEV (reference sequence). The CDR3 has 13 residues. V was clipped by 3 bases and J by 4 bases, with 8 bases between them. CDR3 nucleotides: TGTGCCAGCAGTTTTTTTACAGCAGATACGCAGTATTTT. It is translated as CASSFFTADTQYF.

The V gene is TRBV12-3 or TRBV12-4, the J gene TRBJ1-1; D gene uncertain. The CDR3 loop spans 13 amino acids. Trimming left V 2 bases short and J 1 base short, with 5 bases between. CDR3 sequence: CASSLNRNTEAFF. In nucleotides, the CDR3 is TGTGCCAGCAGTTTAAATCGGAACACTGAAGCTTTCTTT.

The chain couples TRBV7-8 to TRBJ1-1; tentatively, D is TRBD1 (6 bases). The CDR3 extends over 17 amino acids. Germline loops: CDR1 SGHVS, CDR2 FQNEAQ. Trimming removed 4 bases at V and 1 base at J, with 19 bases between. The CDR3 protein is CASSSHNLARGNTEAFF. CDR3 DNA: TGTGCCAGCAGCTCCCACAACCTAGCCAGGGGGAACACTGAAGCTTTCTTT.

The chain carries TRBV5-1 and TRBJ2-5, with no clear D. The germline V gene encodes CDR1 SGHRS and CDR2 YFSETQ. The CDR3 has 12 amino acids. V was cut by 4 bases and J by 2 bases, with 6 bases left in between. The CDR3 DNA sequence: TGCGCCAGCAGCGTGGTACAAGAGACCCAGTACTTC. Its translation is CASSVVQETQYF.

The CDR3 bases are TGTGCCAGCAGCTTACAGGTCGCGAACACCGGGGAGCTGTTTTTT. Translated, it gives CASSLQVANTGELFF. The chain is built from TRBV6-5 and TRBJ2-2; D is perhaps TRBD1 (5 bases). Germline CDR1 and CDR2: MNHEY and SVGAGI. The V end was cut by 6 bases, the J end by 0 bases, with 11 bases between. The CDR3 runs to 15 residues.

Written as DNA, the CDR3 is TGTGCCAGCAGCTACGCGTACAATGAGCAGTTCTTC. Amino acids: CASSYAYNEQFF. The chain uses TRBV7-2 and TRBJ2-1; no clear D. Germline lookup yields CDR1 SGHTA and CDR2 FQGNSA. V dropped 4 bases and J dropped 4 bases, with 5 bases sitting between them. This CDR3 region has 12 residues. Full variable domain (missing parts from reference TRBV7-2 and TRBJ2-1): GAGVSQSPSNKVTEKGKDVELRCDPISGHTALYWYRQSLGQGLEFLIYFQGNSAPDKSGLPSDRFSAERTGGSVSTLTIQRTQQEDSAVYLCASSYAYNEQFFGPGTRLTVL.

The V and J genes are TRBV6-5 and TRBJ2-7; no clear D gene. V was shortened by 8 bases and J by 0 bases, with 8 bases between the two germline ends. The CDR3 consists of 12 residues. The germline V gene has CDR1 MNHEY and CDR2 SVGAGI. The DNA of the CDR3 is TGTGCCAGCTCCCCGGTCTCCTACGAGCAGTACTTC. Amino acid sequence: CASSPVSYEQYF.